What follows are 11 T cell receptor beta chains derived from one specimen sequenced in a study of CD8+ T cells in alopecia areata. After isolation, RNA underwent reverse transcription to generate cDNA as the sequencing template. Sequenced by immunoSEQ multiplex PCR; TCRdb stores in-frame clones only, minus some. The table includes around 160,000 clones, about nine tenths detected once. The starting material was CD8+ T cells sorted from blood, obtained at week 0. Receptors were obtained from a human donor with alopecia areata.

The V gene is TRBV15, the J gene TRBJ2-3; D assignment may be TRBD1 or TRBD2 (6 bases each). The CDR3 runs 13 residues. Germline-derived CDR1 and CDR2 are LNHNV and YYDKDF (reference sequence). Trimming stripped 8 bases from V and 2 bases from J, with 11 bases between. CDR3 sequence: CATGGRVTDTQYF. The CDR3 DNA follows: TGTGCCACCGGGGGGCGAGTCACAGATACGCAGTATTTT.

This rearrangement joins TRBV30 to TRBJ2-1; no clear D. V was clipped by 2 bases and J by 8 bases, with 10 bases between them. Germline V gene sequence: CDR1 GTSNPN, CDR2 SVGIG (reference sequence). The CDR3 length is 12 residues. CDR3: CAWSRYIDEQFF. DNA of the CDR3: TGTGCCTGGAGTAGGTATATCGATGAGCAGTTCTTC. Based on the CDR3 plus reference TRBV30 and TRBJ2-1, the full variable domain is SQTIHQWPATLVQPVGSPLSLECTVEGTSNPNLYWYRQAAGRGLQLLFYSVGIGQISSEVPQNLSASRPQDRQFILSSKKLLLSDSGFYLCAWSRYIDEQFFGPGTRLTVL.

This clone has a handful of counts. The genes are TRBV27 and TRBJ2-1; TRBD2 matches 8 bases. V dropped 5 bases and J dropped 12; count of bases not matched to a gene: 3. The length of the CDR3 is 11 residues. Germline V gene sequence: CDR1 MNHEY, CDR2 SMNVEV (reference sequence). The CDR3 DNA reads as TGTGCCAGCAGTAGTAGCGGGACGCAGTTCTTC. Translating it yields CASSSSGTQFF.

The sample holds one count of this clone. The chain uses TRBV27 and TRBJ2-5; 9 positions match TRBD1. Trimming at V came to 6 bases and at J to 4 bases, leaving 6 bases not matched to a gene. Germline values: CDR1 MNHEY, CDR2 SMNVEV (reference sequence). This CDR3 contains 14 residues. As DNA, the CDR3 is TGTGCCAGCAGGGACAGGGGAGTGGGAGAGACCCAGTACTTC. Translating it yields CASRDRGVGETQYF.

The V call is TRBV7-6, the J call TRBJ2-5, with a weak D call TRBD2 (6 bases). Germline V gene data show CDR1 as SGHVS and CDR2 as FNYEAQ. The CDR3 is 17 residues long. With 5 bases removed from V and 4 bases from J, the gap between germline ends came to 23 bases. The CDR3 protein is CASSSPGGGIRGETQYF. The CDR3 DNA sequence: TGTGCCAGCAGCAGCCCGGGCGGCGGGATCCGGGGAGAGACCCAGTACTTC.

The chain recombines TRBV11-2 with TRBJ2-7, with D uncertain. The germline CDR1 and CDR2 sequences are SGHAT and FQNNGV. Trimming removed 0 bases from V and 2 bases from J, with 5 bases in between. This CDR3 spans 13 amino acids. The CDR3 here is CASSLDGAYEQYF. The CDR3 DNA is TGTGCCAGCAGCTTAGATGGCGCCTACGAGCAGTACTTC. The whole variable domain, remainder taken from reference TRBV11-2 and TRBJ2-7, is EAGVAQSPRYKIIEKRQSVAFWCNPISGHATLYWYQQILGQGPKLLIQFQNNGVVDDSQLPKDRFSAERLKGVDSTLKIQPAKLEDSAVYLCASSLDGAYEQYFGPGTRLTVT.

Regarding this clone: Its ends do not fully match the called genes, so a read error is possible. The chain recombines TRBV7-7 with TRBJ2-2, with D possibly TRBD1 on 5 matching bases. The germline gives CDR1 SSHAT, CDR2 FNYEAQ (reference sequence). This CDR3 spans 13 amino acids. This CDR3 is CASSAGLTGELFF. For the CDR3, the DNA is TGTGCTAGCAGCGCAGGGTTGACCGGGGAGCTGTTTTTT.

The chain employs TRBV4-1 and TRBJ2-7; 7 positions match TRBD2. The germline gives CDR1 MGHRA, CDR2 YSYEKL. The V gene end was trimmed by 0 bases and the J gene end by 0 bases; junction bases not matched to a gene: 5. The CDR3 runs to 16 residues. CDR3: CASSQEGGGSSYEQYF. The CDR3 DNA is TGCGCCAGCAGCCAAGAGGGCGGCGGGAGCTCCTACGAGCAGTACTTC.

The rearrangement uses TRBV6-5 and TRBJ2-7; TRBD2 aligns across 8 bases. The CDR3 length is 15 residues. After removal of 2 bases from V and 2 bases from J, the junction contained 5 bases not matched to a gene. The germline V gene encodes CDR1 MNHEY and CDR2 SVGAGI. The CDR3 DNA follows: TGTGCCAGCAGTTACCCCCGTAGCGGGGCCTACGAGCAGTACTTC. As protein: CASSYPRSGAYEQYF.

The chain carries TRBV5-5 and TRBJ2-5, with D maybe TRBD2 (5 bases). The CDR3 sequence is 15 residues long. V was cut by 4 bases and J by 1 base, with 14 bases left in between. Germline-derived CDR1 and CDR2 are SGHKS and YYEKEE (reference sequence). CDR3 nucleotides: TGTGCCAGCAGCGCCGCCGAGGACTCCCAAGAGACCCAGTACTTC. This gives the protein CASSAAEDSQETQYF. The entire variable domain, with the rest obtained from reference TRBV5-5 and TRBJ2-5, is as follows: DAGVTQSPTHLIKTRGQQVTLRCSPISGHKSVSWYQQVLGQGPQFIFQYYEKEERGRGNFPDRFSARQFPNYSSELNVNALLLGDSALYLCASSAAEDSQETQYFGPGTRLLVL.

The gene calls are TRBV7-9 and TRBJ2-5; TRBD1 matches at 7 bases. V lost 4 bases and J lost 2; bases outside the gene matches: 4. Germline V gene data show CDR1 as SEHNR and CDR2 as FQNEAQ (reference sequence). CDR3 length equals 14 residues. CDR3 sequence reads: CASSSAGGQETQYF. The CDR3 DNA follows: TGTGCCAGCAGCTCCGCAGGGGGACAAGAGACCCAGTACTTC.